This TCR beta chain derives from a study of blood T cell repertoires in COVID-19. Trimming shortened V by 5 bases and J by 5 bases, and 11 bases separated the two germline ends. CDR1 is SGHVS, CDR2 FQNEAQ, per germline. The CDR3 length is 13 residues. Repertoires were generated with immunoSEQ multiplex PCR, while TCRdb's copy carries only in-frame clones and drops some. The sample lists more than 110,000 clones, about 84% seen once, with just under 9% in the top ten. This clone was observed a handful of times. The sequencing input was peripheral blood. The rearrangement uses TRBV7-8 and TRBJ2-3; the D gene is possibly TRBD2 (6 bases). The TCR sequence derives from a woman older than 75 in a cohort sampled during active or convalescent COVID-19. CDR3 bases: TGTGCCAGCAGCGGAGCCGGGAGAGATACGCAGTATTTT. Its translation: CASSGAGRDTQYF.